The entry below describes one T cell receptor (beta chain). Its antigen is currently unknown. Scientists ran DNA taken from cultured CD4+ T cells through the Oncomine TCR Beta short-read assay for sequencing. One entry per CDR3 protein, called by TCRdb with MiXCR from the PCR reads. The sample comprises approximately 12,000 distinct CDR3 sequences, 75% to 85% of which are singletons, and about 28% rests with the top ten. This sample was included in a study of vaccination and CD4 T cells after COVID-19. Background on the study: Stimulation used overlapping spike peptides from SARS-CoV-2, HCoV-NL63, HCoV-OC43 and HCoV-229E. Cultures serving as controls received a peptide pool (CEFX or HIV-1 Nef) or no peptide.

Treatment here: approximately 9-day PBMC culture with coronavirus spike peptide pools or control peptides (ViraFEST assay). CDR3 size: 13 residues. Trimming cost V 7 bases and J 2 bases, with 12 bases left between them. The germline V gene has CDR1 MNHNS and CDR2 SASEGT. The sequence derives from a human donor who had recovered from COVID-19. V and J are TRBV6-1 and TRBJ2-7; D call uncertain. Specimen: CD4+ T cells from blood, cultured in vitro. In DNA form, the CDR3 reads TGTGCCAGCACCGACGGCGGAGCCTACGAGCAGTACTTC. This translates into CASTDGGAYEQYF.